This is a list of T cell receptor beta chains from one sample in a study of CD8 T cells in ankylosing spondylitis. TCRdb independently ran MiXCR on the 5' RACE reads; one entry per CDR3 protein. The sample has 200,000 to 300,000 distinct CDR3 sequences, about 10% seen once; the top ten hold roughly 2.5%. Material for sequencing was blood, either unsorted or a sorted T cell fraction (not recorded which). Receptors were obtained from a male donor with ankylosing spondylitis or in good health (not recorded which). CDR3s include the opening cysteine and the closing phenylalanine or tryptophan. A D gene is named only where the DNA matches it firmly. Not all rows give a size; the values are once, few, many and, for expanded clones, a class.

J,D,V,size,DNA,CDR3
TRBJ1-5,.,TRBV29-1,many,TGCAGCGTTGGCGGGGGAAGCCAGCCCCAGCATTTT,CSVGGGSQPQHF
TRBJ2-2,TRBD2,TRBV18,.,TGTGCCAGCTCCCTTAGCGGGATAAACACCGGGGAGCTGTTTTTT,CASSLSGINTGELFF
TRBJ2-1,.,TRBV4-1,many,TGCGCCAGCAGCCAGGTCACATGGAGCTCCTACAATGAGCAGTTCTTC,CASSQVTWSSYNEQFF
TRBJ2-7,.,TRBV12-3/TRBV12-4,many,TGTGCCAGCAGTTTTAGTAGGCTCGAGCAGTACTTC,CASSFSRLEQYF
TRBJ2-4,TRBD2,TRBV7-2,many,TGTGCCAGCAGCCCCCGACTAGCGGGGGGGGCAAACATTCAGTACTTC,CASSPRLAGGANIQYF
TRBJ2-7,TRBD2,TRBV5-1,many,TGCGCCAGCAGCTCGACCCCGACTAGCGTAGCCTACGAGCAGTACTTC,CASSSTPTSVAYEQYF
TRBJ2-7,.,TRBV28,.,TGTGCCAGCAGTTTATCGCAAGTAGGCGAGCATTACTTC,CASSLSQVGEHYF
TRBJ2-2,TRBD2,TRBV3-1,many,TGTGCCAGCAGCTCCGGGCTAGCGGGGAGGGCCGGGGAGCTGTTTTTT,CASSSGLAGRAGELFF
TRBJ2-5,.,TRBV7-9,many,TGTGCCATCGAAGCAGAAGAGACCCAGTACTTC,CAIEAEETQYF
TRBJ1-1,TRBD1,TRBV4-1,many,TGCGCCAGCAGCCAAGGGGGGGACAGGGGAACTGAAGCTTTCTTT,CASSQGGDRGTEAFF
TRBJ1-1,.,TRBV20-1,many,TGCAGTGCTATCATGAACACTGAAGCTTTCTTT,CSAIMNTEAFF
TRBJ1-4,TRBD1,TRBV27,many,TGTGCCAGCAGCTCACACCAGACAGGGCTTGCAACTAATGAAAAACTGTTTTTT,CASSSHQTGLATNEKLFF
TRBJ1-2,.,TRBV6-1,many,TGTGCCAGCACCTCATGGGGGGATCGGATCTATGGCTACACCTTC,CASTSWGDRIYGYTF
TRBJ1-6,TRBD1,TRBV20-1,many,TGCAGTGCTAGAGCTCAGGCACGGGGGACAGGGACGTCACCCCTCCACTTT,CSARAQARGTGTSPLHF
TRBJ2-7,TRBD2,TRBV15,many,TGTGCCACCAGCACCTTTACTAGCGGGGCTCGAGGTAGCCTCTACGAGCAGTACTTC,CATSTFTSGARGSLYEQYF
TRBJ1-2,.,TRBV11-2,many,TGTGCCAGCAGCTTGGGAGGGTCCTACACCTTC,CASSLGGSYTF
TRBJ1-5,TRBD1,TRBV3-1,few,TGTGCCAGCAGCCCAGGACAGGCTTATAGCAATCAGCCCCAGCATTTT,CASSPGQAYSNQPQHF
TRBJ2-3,.,TRBV7-9,many,TGTGCCAGCAGCTCGTACACAGATACGCAGTATTTT,CASSSYTDTQYF
TRBJ2-7,TRBD2,TRBV18,.,TGTGCCAGCTCACCTCTAGCGGGAGTTCCGTTCTCCTACGAGCAGTACTTC,CASSPLAGVPFSYEQYF
TRBJ2-7,.,TRBV14,.,TGTGCCAGCAGCCAAGAGCGGATGGGCGTCAGCAGCTCCTACGAGCAGTACTTC,CASSQERMGVSSSYEQYF
TRBJ1-1,TRBD1,TRBV7-2,few,TGTGCCAGCAGCTCGACAGGGATTTGGGTGAACACTGAAGCTTTCTTT,CASSSTGIWVNTEAFF